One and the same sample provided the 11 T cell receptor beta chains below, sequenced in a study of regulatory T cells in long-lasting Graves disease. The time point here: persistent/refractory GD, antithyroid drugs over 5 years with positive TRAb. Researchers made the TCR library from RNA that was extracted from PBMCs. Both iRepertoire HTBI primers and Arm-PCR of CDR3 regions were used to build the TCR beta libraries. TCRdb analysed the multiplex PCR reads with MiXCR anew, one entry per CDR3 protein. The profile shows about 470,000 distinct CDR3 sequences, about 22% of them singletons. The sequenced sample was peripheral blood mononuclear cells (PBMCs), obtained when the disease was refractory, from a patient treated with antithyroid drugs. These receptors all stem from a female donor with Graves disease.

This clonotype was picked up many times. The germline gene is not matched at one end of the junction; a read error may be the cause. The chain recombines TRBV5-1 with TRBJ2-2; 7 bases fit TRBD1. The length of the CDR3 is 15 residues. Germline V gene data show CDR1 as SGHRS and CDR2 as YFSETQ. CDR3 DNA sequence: TGTGCCAGCAGCTTAGTGGCAGGGGGCACCGGGGAGCTGTTTTTT. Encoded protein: CASSLVAGGTGELFF. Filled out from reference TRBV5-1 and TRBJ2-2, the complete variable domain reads KAGVTQTPRYLIKTRGQQVTLSCSPISGHRSVSWYQQTPGQGLQFLFEYFSETQRNKGNFPGRFSGRQFSNSRSEMNVSTLELGDSALYLCASSLVAGGTGELFFGEGSRLTVL.

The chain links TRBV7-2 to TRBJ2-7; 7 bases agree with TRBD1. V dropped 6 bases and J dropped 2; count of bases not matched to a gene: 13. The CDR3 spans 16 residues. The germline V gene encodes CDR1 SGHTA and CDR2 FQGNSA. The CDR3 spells CASSPFGTAKAYEQYF. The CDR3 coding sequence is TGTGCCAGCAGTCCCTTCGGGACAGCAAAAGCCTACGAGCAGTACTTC.

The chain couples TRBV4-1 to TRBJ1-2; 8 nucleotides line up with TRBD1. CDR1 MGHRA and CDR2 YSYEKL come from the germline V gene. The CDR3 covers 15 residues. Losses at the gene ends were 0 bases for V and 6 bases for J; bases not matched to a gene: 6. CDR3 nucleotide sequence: TGCGCCAGCAGCCAAGATTTGCAGGGGGCCAATGGCTACACCTTC. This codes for CASSQDLQGANGYTF.

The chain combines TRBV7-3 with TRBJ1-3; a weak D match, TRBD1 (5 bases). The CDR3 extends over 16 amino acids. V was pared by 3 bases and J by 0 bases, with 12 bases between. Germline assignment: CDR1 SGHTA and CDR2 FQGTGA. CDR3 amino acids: CASSFTLTVSGNTIYF. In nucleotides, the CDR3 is TGTGCCAGCAGCTTTACTTTGACAGTCTCTGGAAACACCATATATTTT.

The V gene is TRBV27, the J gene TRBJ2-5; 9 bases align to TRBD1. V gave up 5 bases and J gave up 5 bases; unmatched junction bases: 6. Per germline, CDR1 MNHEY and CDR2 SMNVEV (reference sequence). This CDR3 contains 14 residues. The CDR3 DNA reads TGTGCCAGCAGTCGTGGACAGGGGTGGGAGACCCAGTACTTC. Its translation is CASSRGQGWETQYF.

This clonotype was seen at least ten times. This CDR3 reads CASSWRLDGGRDIQYF. Written as DNA, the CDR3 is TGTGCCAGCAGCTGGAGATTGGACGGGGGCAGGGACATTCAGTACTTC. This chain links TRBV11-2 with TRBJ2-4; possibly TRBD1 or TRBD2 for D (6 bases each). The CDR3 length is 16 residues. V was clipped by 4 bases and J by 8 bases, with 21 bases between them. The germline V gene encodes CDR1 SGHAT and CDR2 FQNNGV.

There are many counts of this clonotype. The CDR3 DNA is TGTGCCAGCAGAGGGACAGGGGGCAATCAGCCCCAGCATTTT. Its translation is CASRGTGGNQPQHF. The rearrangement joins TRBV2 to TRBJ1-5; 10 positions agree with TRBD1. V shed 6 bases and J 2 bases; nucleotides not matched to a gene: 1. The germline CDR1 and CDR2 sequences are SNHLY and FYNNEI. The CDR3 has 14 amino acids.

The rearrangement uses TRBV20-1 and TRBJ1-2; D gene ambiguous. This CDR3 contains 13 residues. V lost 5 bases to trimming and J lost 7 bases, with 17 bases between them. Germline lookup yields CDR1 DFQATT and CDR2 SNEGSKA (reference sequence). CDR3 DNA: TGCAGTGCTTGGGCTATGAGTGAAAGTGGCTACACCTTC. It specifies CSAWAMSESGYTF.

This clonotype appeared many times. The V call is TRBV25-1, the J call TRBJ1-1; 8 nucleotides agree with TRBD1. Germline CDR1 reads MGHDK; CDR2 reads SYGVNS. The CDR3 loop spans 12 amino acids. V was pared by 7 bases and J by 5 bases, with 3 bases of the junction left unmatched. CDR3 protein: CASNRGETEAFF. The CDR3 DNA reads TGTGCCAGCAACAGGGGGGAGACTGAAGCTTTCTTT.

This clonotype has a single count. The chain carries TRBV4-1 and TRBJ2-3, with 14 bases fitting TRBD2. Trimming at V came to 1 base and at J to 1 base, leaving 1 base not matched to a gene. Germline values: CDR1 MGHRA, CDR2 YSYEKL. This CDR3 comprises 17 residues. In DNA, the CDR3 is TGCGCCAGCAGCCAAGGGGGACTAGCGGGAGGCACAGATACGCAGTATTTT. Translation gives CASSQGGLAGGTDTQYF.

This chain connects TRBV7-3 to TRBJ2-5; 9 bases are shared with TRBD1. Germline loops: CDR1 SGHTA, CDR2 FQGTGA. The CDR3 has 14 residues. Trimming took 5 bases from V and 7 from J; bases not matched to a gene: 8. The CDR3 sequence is CASSRTGGLGTQYF. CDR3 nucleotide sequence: TGTGCCAGCAGCCGAACAGGGGGCTTGGGGACCCAGTACTTC.